These T cell receptor beta chains were read from a single sample in a study of identical twins. TCRdb itself ran the 5' RACE reads through MiXCR, one entry per CDR3 protein. The sample has 550,000 to 700,000 distinct CDR3 sequences; 21% are singletons. The same data also went into a second study, on T cells expressing NK-cell markers.

Material for sequencing was PBMCs. Every receptor here comes from a woman aged 18-30 years in good health. The CDR3 runs from the conserved cysteine through the conserved F or W. The D gene is left open where the match is weak. Clone size, where shown, is once, few, many, or a class for clones that have expanded.

D gene | clone size | J gene | V gene | CDR3 protein | CDR3 DNA
. | . | TRBJ1-2 | TRBV29-1 | CSVVAPRTWDNYGYTF | TGCAGCGTTGTGGCCCCCCGGACGTGGGATAACTATGGCTACACCTTC
TRBD1 | few | TRBJ1-5 | TRBV20-1 | CSAGTGANDQPQHF | TGCAGTGCTGGGACAGGGGCGAATGATCAGCCCCAGCATTTT
. | few | TRBJ2-1 | TRBV20-1 | CSASALGDFNLYNEQFF | TGCAGTGCTAGTGCCTTGGGGGACTTCAACTTATACAATGAGCAGTTCTTC
. | few | TRBJ2-7 | TRBV10-3 | CAIGGTSSEQYF | TGTGCCATCGGCGGGACTTCCTCCGAGCAGTACTTC
. | many | TRBJ2-3 | TRBV9 | CASSVYSQSTDTQYF | TGTGCCAGCAGCGTATACAGCCAAAGCACAGATACGCAGTATTTT
TRBD2 | . | TRBJ2-3 | TRBV20-1 | CSARVAGGPGDTQYF | TGCAGTGCTAGGGTAGCGGGGGGGCCGGGAGATACGCAGTATTTT
. | . | TRBJ2-1 | TRBV12-3/TRBV12-4 | CASSIHREQFF | TGTGCCAGCAGCATCCACCGGGAGCAGTTCTTC
. | . | TRBJ2-5 | TRBV4-3 | CASSRLYQETQYF | TGCGCCAGCAGCCGCCTGTACCAAGAGACCCAGTACTTC
. | . | TRBJ2-3 | TRBV7-2 | CASSFEGDPGDTQYF | TGTGCCAGCAGCTTCGAGGGAGACCCTGGAGATACGCAGTATTTT
. | . | TRBJ1-1 | TRBV7-2 | CASSQYWTEAFF | TGTGCCAGCAGCCAGTACTGGACTGAAGCTTTCTTT
TRBD2 | . | TRBJ2-3 | TRBV18 | CASSPPSSGGNTQYF | TGTGCCAGCTCACCACCCTCCAGCGGGGGAAATACGCAGTATTTT